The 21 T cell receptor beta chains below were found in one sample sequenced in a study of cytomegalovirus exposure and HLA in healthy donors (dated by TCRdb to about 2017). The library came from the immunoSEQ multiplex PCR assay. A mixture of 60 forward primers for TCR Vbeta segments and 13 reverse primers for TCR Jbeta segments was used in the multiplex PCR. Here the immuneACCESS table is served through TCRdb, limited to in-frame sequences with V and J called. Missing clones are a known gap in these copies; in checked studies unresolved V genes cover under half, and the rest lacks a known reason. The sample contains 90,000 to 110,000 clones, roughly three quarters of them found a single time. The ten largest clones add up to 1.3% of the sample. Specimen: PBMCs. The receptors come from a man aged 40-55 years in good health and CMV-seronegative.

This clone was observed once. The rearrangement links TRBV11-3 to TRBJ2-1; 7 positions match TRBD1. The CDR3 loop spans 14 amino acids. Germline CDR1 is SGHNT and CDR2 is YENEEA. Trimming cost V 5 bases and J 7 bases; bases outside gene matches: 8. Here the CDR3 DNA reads TGTGCCAGCAGCCCTGACAGGGATCGGAATGAGCAGTTCTTC. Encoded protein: CASSPDRDRNEQFF.

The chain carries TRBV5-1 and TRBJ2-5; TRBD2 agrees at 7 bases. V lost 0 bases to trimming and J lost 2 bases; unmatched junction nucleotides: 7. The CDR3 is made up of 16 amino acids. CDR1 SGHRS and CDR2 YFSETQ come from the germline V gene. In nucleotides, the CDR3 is TGCGCCAGCAGCTTGGCCTTGGGGGAGGGTCAAGAGACCCAGTACTTC. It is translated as CASSLALGEGQETQYF.

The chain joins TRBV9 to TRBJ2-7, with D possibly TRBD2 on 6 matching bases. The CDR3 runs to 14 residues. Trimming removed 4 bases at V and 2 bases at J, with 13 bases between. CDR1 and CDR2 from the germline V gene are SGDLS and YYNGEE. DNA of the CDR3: TGTGCCAGCAGCCCGGGAGAGGGGACCTACGAGCAGTACTTC. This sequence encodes CASSPGEGTYEQYF.

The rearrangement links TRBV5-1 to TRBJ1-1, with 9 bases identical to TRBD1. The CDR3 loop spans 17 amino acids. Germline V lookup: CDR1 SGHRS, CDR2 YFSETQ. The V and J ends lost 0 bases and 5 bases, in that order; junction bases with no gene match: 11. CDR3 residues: CASSLVRTGEGRTEAFF. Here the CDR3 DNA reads TGCGCCAGCAGCTTGGTACGGACAGGGGAGGGGAGGACTGAAGCTTTCTTT.

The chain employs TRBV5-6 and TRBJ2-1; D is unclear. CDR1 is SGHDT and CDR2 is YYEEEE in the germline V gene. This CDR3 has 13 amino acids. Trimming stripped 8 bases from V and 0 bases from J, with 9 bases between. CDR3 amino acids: CASLSSSYNEQFF. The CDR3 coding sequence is TGTGCCAGTCTTAGCAGCTCCTACAATGAGCAGTTCTTC.

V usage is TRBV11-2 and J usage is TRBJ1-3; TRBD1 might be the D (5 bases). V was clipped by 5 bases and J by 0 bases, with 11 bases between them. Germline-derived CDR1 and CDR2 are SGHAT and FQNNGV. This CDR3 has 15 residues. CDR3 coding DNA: TGTGCCAGCAGCCAGACGCAGGGCTCTGGAAACACCATATATTTT. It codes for CASSQTQGSGNTIYF.

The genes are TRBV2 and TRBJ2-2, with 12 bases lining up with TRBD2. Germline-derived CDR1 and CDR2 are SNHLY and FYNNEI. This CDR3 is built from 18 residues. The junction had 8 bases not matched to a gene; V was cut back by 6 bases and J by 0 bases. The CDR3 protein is CASRRELAGGANTGELFF. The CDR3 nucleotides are TGTGCCAGCAGGAGGGAACTAGCGGGGGGAGCGAACACCGGGGAGCTGTTTTTT. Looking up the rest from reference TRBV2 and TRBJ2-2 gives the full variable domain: EPEVTQTPSHQVTQMGQEVILRCVPISNHLYFYWYRQILGQKVEFLVSFYNNEISEKSEIFDDQFSVERPDGSNFTLKIRSTKLEDSAMYFCASRRELAGGANTGELFFGEGSRLTVL.

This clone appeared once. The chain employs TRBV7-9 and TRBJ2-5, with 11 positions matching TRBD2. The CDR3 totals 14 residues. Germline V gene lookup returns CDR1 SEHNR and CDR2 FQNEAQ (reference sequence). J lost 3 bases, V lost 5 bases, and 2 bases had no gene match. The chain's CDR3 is CASSQTSGKETQYF. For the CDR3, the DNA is TGTGCCAGCAGCCAGACTAGCGGGAAAGAGACCCAGTACTTC.

The DNA of the CDR3 is TGTGCCAGCTCACTAGACAGGGGGTACGAGCAGTACTTC. Translated: CASSLDRGYEQYF. V and J are TRBV18 and TRBJ2-7, with 9 nucleotides matching TRBD1. Germline CDR1 KGHSH, CDR2 LQKENI. Losses at the gene ends were 4 bases for V and 4 bases for J; bases not matched to a gene: 2. The CDR3 runs to 13 residues.

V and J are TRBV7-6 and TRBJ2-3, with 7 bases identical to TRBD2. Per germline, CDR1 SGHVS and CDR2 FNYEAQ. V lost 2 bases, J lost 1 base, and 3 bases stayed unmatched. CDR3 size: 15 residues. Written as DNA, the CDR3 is TGTGCCAGCAGCTTACAGGCGGGGGGCACAGATACGCAGTATTTT. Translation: CASSLQAGGTDTQYF.

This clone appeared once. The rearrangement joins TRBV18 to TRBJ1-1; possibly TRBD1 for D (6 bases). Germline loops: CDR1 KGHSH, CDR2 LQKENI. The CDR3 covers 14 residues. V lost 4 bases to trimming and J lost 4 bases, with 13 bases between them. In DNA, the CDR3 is TGTGCCAGCTCACAAGATTCACAGGGCACTGAAGCTTTCTTT. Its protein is CASSQDSQGTEAFF.

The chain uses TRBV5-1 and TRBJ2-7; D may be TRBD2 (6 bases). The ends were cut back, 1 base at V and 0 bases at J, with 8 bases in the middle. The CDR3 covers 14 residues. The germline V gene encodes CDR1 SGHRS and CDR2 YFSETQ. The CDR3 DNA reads TGCGCCAGCAGCTTGCGCGGGACCTCCTACGAGCAGTACTTC. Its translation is CASSLRGTSYEQYF.

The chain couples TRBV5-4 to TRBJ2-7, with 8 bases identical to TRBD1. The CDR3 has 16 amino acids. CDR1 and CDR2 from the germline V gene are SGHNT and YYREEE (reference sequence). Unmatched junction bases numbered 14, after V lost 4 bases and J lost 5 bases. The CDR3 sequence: CASSPEDGQGLHEQYF. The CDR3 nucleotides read TGTGCCAGCAGCCCGGAAGACGGACAGGGTTTGCACGAGCAGTACTTC.

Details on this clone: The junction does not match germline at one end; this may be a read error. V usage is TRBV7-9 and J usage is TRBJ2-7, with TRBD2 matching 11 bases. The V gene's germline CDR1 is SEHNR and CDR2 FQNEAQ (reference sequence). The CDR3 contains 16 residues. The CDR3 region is CSSTFPTSGNYYEQYF. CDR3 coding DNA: TGTTCCAGCACTTTTCCGACTAGCGGGAACTACTACGAGCAGTACTTC.

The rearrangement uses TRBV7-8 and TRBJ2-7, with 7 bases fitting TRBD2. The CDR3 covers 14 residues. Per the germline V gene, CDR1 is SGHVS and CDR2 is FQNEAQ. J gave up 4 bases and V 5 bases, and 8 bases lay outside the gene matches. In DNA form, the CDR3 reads TGTGCCAGCAGCCTCCGGACTAGACAGTACGAGCAGTACTTC. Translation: CASSLRTRQYEQYF.

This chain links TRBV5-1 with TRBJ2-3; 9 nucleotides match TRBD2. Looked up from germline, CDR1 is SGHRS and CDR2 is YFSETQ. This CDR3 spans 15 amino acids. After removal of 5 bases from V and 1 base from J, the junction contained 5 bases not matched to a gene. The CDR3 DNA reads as TGCGCCAGCAGAACAGCGGGGGGTGGCACAGATACGCAGTATTTT. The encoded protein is CASRTAGGGTDTQYF.

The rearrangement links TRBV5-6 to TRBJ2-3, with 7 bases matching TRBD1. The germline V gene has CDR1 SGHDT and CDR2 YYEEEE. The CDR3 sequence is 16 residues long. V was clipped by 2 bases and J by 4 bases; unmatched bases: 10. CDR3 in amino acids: CASSFLIDRASDTQYF. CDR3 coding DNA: TGTGCCAGCAGCTTCTTAATCGACAGGGCGTCAGATACGCAGTATTTT. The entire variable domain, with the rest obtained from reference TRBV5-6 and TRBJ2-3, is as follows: DAGVTQSPTHLIKTRGQQVTLRCSPKSGHDTVSWYQQALGQGPQFIFQYYEEEERQRGNFPDRFSGHQFPNYSSELNVNALLLGDSALYLCASSFLIDRASDTQYFGPGTRLTVL.

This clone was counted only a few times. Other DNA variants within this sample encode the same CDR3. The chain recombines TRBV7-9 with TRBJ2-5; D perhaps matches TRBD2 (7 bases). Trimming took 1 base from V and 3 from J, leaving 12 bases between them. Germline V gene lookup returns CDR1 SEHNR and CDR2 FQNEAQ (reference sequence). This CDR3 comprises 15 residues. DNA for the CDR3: TGTGCCAGCAGCTTAGTGGGGGCGGGGGAAGAGACCCAGTACTTC. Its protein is CASSLVGAGEETQYF. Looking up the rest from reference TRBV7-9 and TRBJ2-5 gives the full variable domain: DTGVSQNPRHKITKRGQNVTFRCDPISEHNRLYWYRQTLGQGPEFLTYFQNEAQLEKSRLLSDRFSAERPKGSFSTLEIQRTEQGDSAMYLCASSLVGAGEETQYFGPGTRLLVL.

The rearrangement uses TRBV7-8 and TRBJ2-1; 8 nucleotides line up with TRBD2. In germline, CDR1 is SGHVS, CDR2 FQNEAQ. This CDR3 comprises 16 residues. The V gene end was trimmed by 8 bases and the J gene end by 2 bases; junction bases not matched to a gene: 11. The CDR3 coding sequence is TGTGCCAGCCGTCTACAAGCGGGAGAGCCCTACAATGAGCAGTTCTTC. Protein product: CASRLQAGEPYNEQFF.

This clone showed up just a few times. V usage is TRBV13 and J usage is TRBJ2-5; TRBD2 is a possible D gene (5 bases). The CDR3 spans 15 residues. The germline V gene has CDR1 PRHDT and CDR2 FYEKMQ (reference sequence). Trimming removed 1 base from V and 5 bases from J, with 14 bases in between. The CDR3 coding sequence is TGTGCCAGCAGCTTAGTGGGTAGCGTCGGGGAGACCCAGTACTTC. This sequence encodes CASSLVGSVGETQYF.

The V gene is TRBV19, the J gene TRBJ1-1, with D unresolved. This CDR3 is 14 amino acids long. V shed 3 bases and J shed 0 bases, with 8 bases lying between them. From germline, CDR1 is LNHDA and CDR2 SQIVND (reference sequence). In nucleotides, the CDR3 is TGTGCCAGTAGTATGGTGCCGGTGAACACTGAAGCTTTCTTT. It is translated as CASSMVPVNTEAFF.